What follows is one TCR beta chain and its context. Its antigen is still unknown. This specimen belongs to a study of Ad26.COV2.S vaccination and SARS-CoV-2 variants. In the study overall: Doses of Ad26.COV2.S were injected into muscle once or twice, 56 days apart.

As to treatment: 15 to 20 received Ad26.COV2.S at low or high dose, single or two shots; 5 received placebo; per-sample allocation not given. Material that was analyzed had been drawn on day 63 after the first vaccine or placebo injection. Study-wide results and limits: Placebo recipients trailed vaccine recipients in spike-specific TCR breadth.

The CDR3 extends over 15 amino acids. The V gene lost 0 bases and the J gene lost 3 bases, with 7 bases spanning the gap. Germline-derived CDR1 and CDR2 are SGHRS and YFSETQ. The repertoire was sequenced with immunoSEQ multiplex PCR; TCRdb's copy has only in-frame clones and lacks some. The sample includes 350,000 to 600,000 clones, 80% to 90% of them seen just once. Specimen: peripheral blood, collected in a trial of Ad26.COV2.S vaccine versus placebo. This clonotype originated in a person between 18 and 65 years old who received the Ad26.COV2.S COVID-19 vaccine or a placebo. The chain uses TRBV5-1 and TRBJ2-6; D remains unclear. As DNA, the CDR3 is TGCGCCAGCAGCTTGGCTGGTGGTGGGGCCAACGTCCTGACTTTC. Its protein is CASSLAGGGANVLTF.